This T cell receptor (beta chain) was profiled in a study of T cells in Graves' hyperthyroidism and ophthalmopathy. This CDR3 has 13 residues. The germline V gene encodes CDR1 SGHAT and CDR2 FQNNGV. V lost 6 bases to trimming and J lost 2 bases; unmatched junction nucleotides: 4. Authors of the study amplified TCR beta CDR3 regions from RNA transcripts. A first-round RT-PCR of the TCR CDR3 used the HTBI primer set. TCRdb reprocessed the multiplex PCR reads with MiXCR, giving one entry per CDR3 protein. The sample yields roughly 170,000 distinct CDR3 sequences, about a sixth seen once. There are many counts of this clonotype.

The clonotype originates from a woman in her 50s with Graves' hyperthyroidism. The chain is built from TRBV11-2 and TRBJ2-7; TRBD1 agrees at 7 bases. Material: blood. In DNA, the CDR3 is TGTGCCAGCAGAAACAGGGGAACCTACGAGCAGTACTTC. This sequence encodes CASRNRGTYEQYF.